A selection of T cell receptor beta chains follows, all from one sample in a study of blood T cells in healthy people across ages. TCRdb called the 5' RACE reads again in MiXCR, with one record for every CDR3 protein. The data show approximately 760,000 distinct CDR3 sequences, approximately 25% seen once. This sample also belongs to another study, concerning T cells of mothers and their children.

Sequencing used blood. All receptors come from a boy aged 5-17 years in good health. Both conserved end residues are part of each CDR3. The D gene is left open where the match is weak. Only part of the rows carry a size: once, few, many, or a class if the clone is expanded.

V: TRBV6-1
D: .
J: TRBJ2-3
size: .
DNA: TGTGCCAGCAGTGAACCTTCCTTGTGGGGAGATACGCAGTATTTT
CDR3: CASSEPSLWGDTQYF

V: TRBV20-1
D: TRBD1
J: TRBJ2-1
size: .
DNA: TGCAGTGGTTCCGGGGACAGCAGCTCCTACAATGAGCAGTTCTTC
CDR3: CSGSGDSSSYNEQFF

V: TRBV28
D: .
J: TRBJ2-1
size: few
DNA: TGTGCCAGCAGTCCTTCGTTGATAATGGAGCAGTTCTTC
CDR3: CASSPSLIMEQFF

V: TRBV27
D: .
J: TRBJ2-3
size: .
DNA: TGCGCCAGCAGTTTAGCCTTGGGGGGGCTCATCGATACGCAGTATTTT
CDR3: CASSLALGGLIDTQYF

V: TRBV6-2/TRBV6-3
D: TRBD2
J: TRBJ2-1
size: few
DNA: TGTGCCAGCGGCCGCGGGACTAACAATGAGCAGTTCTTC
CDR3: CASGRGTNNEQFF

V: TRBV29-1
D: TRBD2
J: TRBJ2-1
size: few
DNA: TGCAGCGTTGCCGGGGGAGGGGATGAGCAGTTCTTC
CDR3: CSVAGGGDEQFF

V: TRBV5-1
D: TRBD1
J: TRBJ1-2
size: few
DNA: TGCGCCAGCAGTCCGGACAGGTTATATGGCTACACCTTC
CDR3: CASSPDRLYGYTF

V: TRBV27
D: .
J: TRBJ1-1
size: .
DNA: TGTGCCAGCAGTTTTCTCGGGGCGGCTGAAGCTTTCTTT
CDR3: CASSFLGAAEAFF

V: TRBV12-3/TRBV12-4
D: .
J: TRBJ1-1
size: few
DNA: TGTGCCAGCGGGAGAACGGAAGCGTATGAAGCTTTCTTT
CDR3: CASGRTEAYEAFF

V: TRBV3-1
D: .
J: TRBJ1-5
size: .
DNA: TGTGCCAGCAGCCAAGATCTTTTGCCTTATCAGCCCCAGCATTTT
CDR3: CASSQDLLPYQPQHF

V: TRBV5-1
D: .
J: TRBJ1-2
size: few
DNA: TGCGCCAGCAGCTTTTCGGTCAGGGACTATGGCTACACCTTC
CDR3: CASSFSVRDYGYTF

V: TRBV6-6
D: TRBD2
J: TRBJ2-7
size: .
DNA: TGTGCCAGCAGTTACCTCCTAGCGGGAGTAGACGAGCAGTACTTC
CDR3: CASSYLLAGVDEQYF

V: TRBV6-6
D: .
J: TRBJ1-5
size: .
DNA: TGTGCCAGCAGTTACTCGGGGTTTCTCCAGCCCCAGCATTTT
CDR3: CASSYSGFLQPQHF

V: TRBV15
D: TRBD1
J: TRBJ2-5
size: .
DNA: TGTGCCACCAGCGGGGGGACAGGGCCGATGAAGACCCAGTACTTC
CDR3: CATSGGTGPMKTQYF

V: TRBV7-9
D: TRBD2
J: TRBJ2-1
size: .
DNA: TGTGCCAGCAGCCTGTACAGCGGGAGTCTTTGGAATGAGCAGTTCTTC
CDR3: CASSLYSGSLWNEQFF

V: TRBV20-1
D: .
J: TRBJ2-5
size: few
DNA: TGCAGTGCGATCGGACAGACCGGGGCCCAGTACTTC
CDR3: CSAIGQTGAQYF

V: TRBV5-1
D: TRBD1
J: TRBJ1-6
size: few
DNA: TGCGCCAGCAGCCCGGACAGGGGGCGAGGGAATTCACCCCTCCACTTT
CDR3: CASSPDRGRGNSPLHF

V: TRBV24-1
D: TRBD2
J: TRBJ2-7
size: few
DNA: TGTGCCACCAGTGATCAGGCCATAGCGGGAGGGGGCGAGCAGTACTTC
CDR3: CATSDQAIAGGGEQYF